This record looks at one T cell receptor (beta chain) sequence and its context. Antigen specificity is unknown. This entry comes from a study of shared clonotypes between healthy human individuals. Findings and limits, study-wide: Clonotype sharing among the donors was expected to vary with sequencing depth.

CD45RO-negative, CCR7-selected cells formed the naive CD8 fraction, which excluded terminally differentiated effector memory CD45RA+ cells. V gave up 5 bases and J gave up 6 bases, with 12 bases separating them. Looked up from germline, CDR1 is SGDLS and CDR2 is YYNGEE. The CDR3 loop spans 13 amino acids. Measured with immunoSEQ multiplex PCR; TCRdb has only the in-frame clones, and not every one. The sample yields millions of clones, more than 85% seen once. The receptor was derived from a man younger than 35 in good health. Some clones in this sample may be carry-over from other donors' samples. The specimen was naive CD8+ T cells from PBMCs. V usage is TRBV9 and J usage is TRBJ2-1; D possibly corresponds to TRBD2 (5 bases). CDR3 amino acids: CASRGLVSNEQFF. The CDR3 DNA sequence: TGTGCCAGCAGAGGACTCGTTAGCAATGAGCAGTTCTTC.